This T cell receptor (beta chain) was retrieved from a study of cytomegalovirus exposure and HLA in healthy donors. Overall study findings and caveats: The analysis excluded some indistinguishable V segments, including TRBV6-2 and TRBV6-3. No immune exposure information besides CMV serostatus was available. Some TCR beta chains (roughly 160 of them) were listed as cytomegalovirus-associated.

Use of 60 Vbeta and 13 Jbeta primers characterized the PCR. Assay: immunoSEQ multiplex PCR; the TCRdb copy retains only in-frame clones and omits some. Found here are 150,000 to 160,000 clones, about 85% of them singletons; the top ten hold less than 8.5%. Germline CDR1 is SQVTM and CDR2 is ANQGSEA. Trimming took off 3 bases at V and 0 bases at J, with 9 bases between the two ends. The CDR3 runs to 14 residues. Turning to this clone: Its antigen is still unknown.

The genes are TRBV29-1 and TRBJ2-1, with D tentatively TRBD2 (5 bases). This clonotype was sampled from a young man in good health and CMV-seropositive. Input material: PBMCs. The CDR3 protein is CSVDSLASYNEQFF. In nucleotides, the CDR3 is TGCAGCGTTGATAGTCTAGCCTCCTACAATGAGCAGTTCTTC.